This T cell receptor (beta chain) was identified during a study of cytomegalovirus exposure and HLA in healthy donors. Donors in the study were healthy people who gave bone marrow. Nominally healthy donors were sampled, though unrecorded immune exposures were likely. The primer mix had 60 Vbeta and 13 Jbeta primers. The assay was immunoSEQ multiplex PCR, and TCRdb's table has in-frame clones only and misses some. Of some 190,000 clones listed, approximately 86% were seen once; the top ten hold more than 0.25%. This clone was seen a few times. Its antigen is not identified. General study findings and limits: When the data were analyzed later, several of the most significant clusters appeared to be linked to common viral pathogens.

This sequence originates from a woman aged 25-40 years in good health and CMV-seronegative. Source material: PBMCs.

The CDR3 spells CATSRDGSGAGELFF. The CDR3 region has the DNA TGTGCCACCAGCAGAGATGGTAGCGGGGCCGGGGAGCTGTTTTTT. V usage is TRBV15 and J usage is TRBJ2-2; TRBD2 matches at 8 bases. Trimming cost V 0 bases and J 6 bases; bases outside gene matches: 3. The germline V gene has CDR1 LNHNV and CDR2 YYDKDF (reference sequence). This CDR3 is built from 15 residues.